The 30 T cell receptor beta chains listed next were all sequenced from one sample in a study of CD8 T cells in ankylosing spondylitis. TCRdb itself ran the 5' RACE reads through MiXCR, one entry per CDR3 protein. The sample comprises some 840,000 distinct CDR3 sequences, roughly 10% of which are singletons, and 0.51% rests with the top ten. Antigens of these TCRs are unknown. General study findings and limits: Among TCR beta sequences, a motif of under 10 highly homologous variants appeared characteristic of ankylosing spondylitis blood.

Material for sequencing was blood, either unsorted or a sorted T cell fraction (not recorded which). These receptors all stem from a male donor with ankylosing spondylitis.

This clonotype was found many times. This chain connects TRBV25-1 to TRBJ1-1; tentative D call: TRBD1 (5 bases). CDR3 length equals 14 residues. Germline V CDR1 and CDR2: MGHDK, SYGVNS. Trimming took off 6 bases at V and 1 base at J, with 12 bases between the two ends. In DNA, the CDR3 is TGTGCCAGCAGACTCCCGGGGGAGAACACTGAAGCTTTCTTT. It specifies CASRLPGENTEAFF.

This clonotype has ten or more counts. The rearrangement links TRBV29-1 to TRBJ2-5; D gene unclear. V lost 7 bases and J lost 1, with 10 bases in between. From germline, CDR1 is SQVTM and CDR2 ANQGSEA. The CDR3 extends over 12 amino acids. CDR3 DNA sequence: TGCAGCGCTATGGCACTCCAAGAGACCCAGTACTTC. Protein product: CSAMALQETQYF.

This clonotype was detected a few times. V usage is TRBV20-1 and J usage is TRBJ2-7; 9 positions agree with TRBD1. There are 14 residues in the CDR3. Germline V CDR1 and CDR2: DFQATT, SNEGSKA (reference sequence). Unmatched junction bases numbered 8, after V lost 3 bases and J lost 5 bases. CDR3 region: CSASSGTGIDEQYF. The CDR3 nucleotides read TGCAGTGCTAGTTCAGGGACAGGGATCGACGAGCAGTACTTC.

This clonotype came up once. The rearrangement uses TRBV20-1 and TRBJ1-2, with 12 bases that match TRBD1. Germline lookup yields CDR1 DFQATT and CDR2 SNEGSKA (reference sequence). V was clipped by 0 bases and J by 5 bases; unmatched bases: 10. CDR3 length: 17 amino acids. CDR3 sequence: CSARDRRGQGAPYGYTF. CDR3 sequence (DNA): TGCAGTGCTAGAGATCGGAGGGGACAGGGGGCGCCATATGGCTACACCTTC.

The chain joins TRBV7-2 to TRBJ1-4; 10 bases match TRBD1. V lost 2 bases, J lost 6 bases, and 6 bases stayed unmatched. Per germline, CDR1 SGHTA and CDR2 FQGNSA. The CDR3 is made up of 16 amino acids. CDR3: CASSLPTGGRDEKLFF. CDR3 nucleotide sequence: TGTGCCAGCAGCTTACCGACAGGGGGCAGGGATGAAAAACTGTTTTTT.

This sequence joins TRBV20-1 and TRBJ1-5, with 7 bases aligning to TRBD1. Germline V gives CDR1 DFQATT, CDR2 SNEGSKA (reference sequence). The trim removed 0 bases at V and 3 bases at J, leaving 17 bases unmatched. This CDR3 has 19 amino acids. The CDR3: CSARDPLTPTGVHNQPQHF. CDR3 DNA: TGCAGTGCTAGAGATCCTCTAACCCCCACAGGGGTCCACAATCAGCCCCAGCATTTT.

The chain couples TRBV21-1 to TRBJ2-1; the table's TRBD2 call for D was not verified on the DNA. TRBV21-1 is a pseudogene segment. The CDR3 length is 16 residues. DNA for the CDR3: TGTGCCAGCAGCAAAGAGGAGGGGTTCTCCTACAATGAGCAGTTCTTC. Its protein product is CASSKEEGFSYNEQFF.

This clonotype was counted at least ten times. The rearrangement links TRBV20-1 to TRBJ2-1; tentative D call: TRBD2 (5 bases). CDR1 is DFQATT, CDR2 SNEGSKA, per germline (reference sequence). Trimming left V 5 bases short and J 8 bases short, with 16 bases between. The CDR3 extends over 13 amino acids. This CDR3 is CSALSEVRDEQFF. The CDR3 region has the DNA TGCAGTGCTCTCTCGGAGGTTAGGGATGAGCAGTTCTTC.

This rearrangement joins TRBV7-2 to TRBJ2-7; D is perhaps TRBD1 or TRBD2 (5 bases each). V was clipped by 4 bases and J by 3 bases, with 13 bases between them. The CDR3 totals 14 residues. Per germline, CDR1 SGHTA and CDR2 FQGNSA. DNA for the CDR3: TGTGCCAGCAGCTCTAGAGGGGCGGGCTACGAGCAGTACTTC. Protein: CASSSRGAGYEQYF.

In its sample, this clonotype was seen many times. This chain joins TRBV7-2 and TRBJ1-4; tentative D call: TRBD1 (6 bases). Germline V gives CDR1 SGHTA, CDR2 FQGNSA. Trimming took 5 bases from V and 7 from J, leaving 14 bases between them. This CDR3 has 14 residues. CDR3 coding DNA: TGTGCCAGCAGCGCGGGGGCACAGCCTGAAAAACTGTTTTTT. This sequence encodes CASSAGAQPEKLFF.

The J gene is TRBJ1-4, the V gene TRBV6-6; no clear D. With 8 bases removed from V and 0 bases from J, the gap between germline ends came to 7 bases. Germline loops: CDR1 MNHNY, CDR2 SVGAGI (reference sequence). CDR3 size: 13 residues. CDR3 sequence: CASDGATNEKLFF. The CDR3 nucleotides read TGTGCCAGCGACGGTGCAACTAATGAAAAACTGTTTTTT.

The sample holds one count of this clonotype. The chain links TRBV9 to TRBJ2-1; TRBD1 matches 7 bases. Looked up from germline, CDR1 is SGDLS and CDR2 is YYNGEE. V was pared by 0 bases and J by 6 bases, with 6 bases of the junction left unmatched. The CDR3 totals 15 residues. This CDR3 reads CASSVDGDSFNEQFF. CDR3 DNA sequence: TGTGCCAGCAGCGTAGATGGGGACAGTTTCAATGAGCAGTTCTTC.

This clonotype was counted only a few times. The rearrangement joins TRBV20-1 to TRBJ1-5; tentative D call: TRBD1 (5 bases). Germline CDR1 and CDR2: DFQATT and SNEGSKA (reference sequence). Trimming removed 5 bases at V and 6 bases at J, with 14 bases between. CDR3 length equals 13 residues. The CDR3 loop reads CSALGGIGQPQHF. The DNA of the CDR3 is TGCAGTGCTTTGGGGGGTATAGGTCAGCCCCAGCATTTT.

The table lists this clonotype with a few counts. The J gene is TRBJ2-3, the V gene TRBV5-1, with D unresolved. The CDR3 has 13 amino acids. Trimming shortened V by 0 bases and J by 5 bases, and 7 bases separated the two germline ends. Looked up from germline, CDR1 is SGHRS and CDR2 is YFSETQ. CDR3 sequence reads: CASSLGMQDTQYF. For the CDR3, the DNA is TGCGCCAGCAGCTTGGGAATGCAAGATACGCAGTATTTT.

This clonotype has ten or more counts. V and J are TRBV2 and TRBJ2-1; D may correspond to TRBD1 or TRBD2 (5 bases each). The V end lost 5 bases, the J end lost 2 bases, and 16 bases lay between the germline ends. This CDR3 contains 16 residues. The germline CDR1 and CDR2 sequences are SNHLY and FYNNEI. Here the CDR3 reads CASSPSGPWAYNEQFF. CDR3 nucleotides: TGTGCCAGCAGTCCCTCGGGACCGTGGGCCTACAATGAGCAGTTCTTC.

This rearrangement joins TRBV18 to TRBJ2-3; the D is unclear. CDR1 is KGHSH and CDR2 is LQKENI in the germline V gene. V was clipped by 10 bases and J by 4 bases, with 12 bases between them. This CDR3 is built from 12 residues. The CDR3 is CATAFAADTQYF. CDR3 bases: TGTGCCACCGCTTTTGCGGCAGATACGCAGTATTTT.

This clonotype has more than one count but fewer than ten. The chain combines TRBV7-8 with TRBJ2-3; a weak D match, TRBD1 (6 bases). The length of the CDR3 is 13 residues. V dropped 4 bases and J dropped 6 bases, with 11 bases sitting between them. Germline CDR1 SGHVS, CDR2 FQNEAQ. The CDR3 loop reads CASSWDIQDTQYF. CDR3 DNA sequence: TGTGCCAGCAGCTGGGACATTCAGGATACGCAGTATTTT.

This clonotype was observed many times. V gene TRBV29-1 combines with J gene TRBJ2-3, with 8 bases fitting TRBD1. This CDR3 spans 17 amino acids. Germline lookup yields CDR1 SQVTM and CDR2 ANQGSEA. Germline trimming cut 5 bases from V and 2 bases from J; bases unmatched to any gene: 15. The DNA for the CDR3 is TGCAGCGTTCCTCAACGAATCAGGGGGCCACTCACAGATACGCAGTATTTT. It codes for CSVPQRIRGPLTDTQYF.

This clonotype has just a few counts. The V gene is TRBV20-1, the J gene TRBJ1-6; a possible D gene is TRBD1 (5 bases). The CDR3 runs to 15 residues. Germline V gene sequence: CDR1 DFQATT, CDR2 SNEGSKA (reference sequence). V was shortened by 6 bases and J by 8 bases, with 20 bases between the two germline ends. The CDR3 coding sequence is TGCAGTGCCCTTTACGGGGGGAATAAGGATTCACCCCTCCACTTT. Encoded protein: CSALYGGNKDSPLHF.

This chain uses TRBV24-1 with TRBJ2-5; 7 bases agree with TRBD1. J was trimmed by 5 bases and V by 3 bases; bases with no gene match: 11. CDR3 length equals 16 residues. CDR1 KGHDR and CDR2 SFDVKD come from the germline V gene. The CDR3 reads CATSDTGVTGGETQYF. Here the CDR3 DNA reads TGTGCCACCAGTGATACAGGGGTCACGGGTGGGGAGACCCAGTACTTC.

This chain links TRBV11-2 with TRBJ2-3; possibly TRBD1 for D (5 bases). CDR3 length: 14 residues. The ends were cut back, 5 bases at V and 5 bases at J, with 14 bases in the middle. Germline V CDR1 and CDR2: SGHAT, FQNNGV. DNA for the CDR3: TGTGCCAGCAGCCGTCGGAAGGGGAAAGATACGCAGTATTTT. It is translated as CASSRRKGKDTQYF.

The rearrangement links TRBV5-4 to TRBJ2-5, with D perhaps given as TRBD1 or TRBD2 (5 bases each). The germline V and J ends were trimmed by 5 bases and 1 base, with 12 bases remaining between them. The CDR3 consists of 14 residues. CDR1 is SGHNT, CDR2 YYREEE, per germline (reference sequence). Written as DNA, the CDR3 is TGTGCCAGCAGGGGGACGGAGCTCCAAGAGACCCAGTACTTC. Amino acids: CASRGTELQETQYF. The entire variable domain, with the rest obtained from reference TRBV5-4 and TRBJ2-5, is as follows: ETGVTQSPTHLIKTRGQQVTLRCSSQSGHNTVSWYQQALGQGPQFIFQYYREEENGRGNFPPRFSGLQFPNYSSELNVNALELDDSALYLCASRGTELQETQYFGPGTRLLVL.

This clonotype occurred a few times. This sequence joins TRBV12-3 or TRBV12-4 and TRBJ2-1; 9 bases match TRBD2. Trimming removed 3 bases from V and 8 bases from J; junction bases left unmatched: 11. This CDR3 region has 16 residues. CDR3 DNA: TGTGCCAGCAGTTTGGGTCGAGCGGGAGGTGTAGATGAGCAGTTCTTC. Translating gives CASSLGRAGGVDEQFF.

The rearrangement uses TRBV7-2 and TRBJ2-7, with TRBD1 as a possible D gene (6 bases). This CDR3 region has 15 residues. Germline V gene sequence: CDR1 SGHTA, CDR2 FQGNSA. The V gene lost 1 base and the J gene lost 2 bases, with 12 bases spanning the gap. Here the CDR3 DNA reads TGTGCCAGCAGCTTAGTTGGGACATACACCTACGAGCAGTACTTC. Its protein product is CASSLVGTYTYEQYF.

This clonotype has only one observation. Since a much larger clone is just one base distant, this may be a read error. This chain connects TRBV29-1 to TRBJ2-7; D gene ambiguous. Germline loops: CDR1 SQVTM, CDR2 ANQGSEA. The CDR3 loop spans 14 amino acids. The CDR3 loop reads CSAETDPGSYEQYF. Written as DNA, the CDR3 is TGCAGCGCTGAAACCGATCCGGGCTCCTACGAGCAGTACTTC.

The J gene is TRBJ1-5, the V gene TRBV24-1; 8 bases map to TRBD1. The CDR3 sequence is 14 residues long. CDR1 KGHDR and CDR2 SFDVKD come from the germline V gene. Unmatched junction bases numbered 6, after V lost 7 bases and J lost 5 bases. CDR3 amino acids: CATRPSGGDQPQHF. The CDR3 DNA reads as TGTGCCACCAGGCCCTCAGGGGGCGATCAGCCCCAGCATTTT.

This clonotype was seen a few times. J is TRBJ1-1 and V is TRBV6-5, with 9 bases aligning to TRBD1. CDR3 length: 14 residues. Germline-derived CDR1 and CDR2 are MNHEY and SVGAGI. V was clipped by 4 bases and J by 2 bases; unmatched bases: 2. CDR3: CASSWTGANTEAFF. Written as DNA, the CDR3 is TGTGCCAGCAGTTGGACAGGGGCTAACACTGAAGCTTTCTTT.

The chain joins TRBV20-1 to TRBJ2-3; a weak D match, TRBD1 (5 bases). V gave up 5 bases and J gave up 3 bases, with 15 bases separating them. The length of the CDR3 is 14 residues. Germline-derived CDR1 and CDR2 are DFQATT and SNEGSKA (reference sequence). CDR3 residues: CSAHWQGATDTQYF. The CDR3 DNA follows: TGCAGTGCTCACTGGCAGGGTGCAACAGATACGCAGTATTTT.

This clonotype was counted only a few times. This chain uses TRBV20-1 with TRBJ2-3; tentatively, D is TRBD2 (6 bases). In germline, CDR1 is DFQATT, CDR2 SNEGSKA (reference sequence). Trimming took off 2 bases at V and 5 bases at J, with 8 bases between the two ends. The CDR3 has 12 amino acids. The CDR3 sequence: CSARISGDTQYF. The CDR3 DNA sequence: TGCAGTGCTAGAATTAGCGGAGATACGCAGTATTTT.

This clonotype came up many times. The chain links TRBV6-5 to TRBJ2-7; D is uncertain. This CDR3 is built from 16 residues. The V end lost 4 bases, the J end lost 1 base, and 17 bases lay between the germline ends. Germline-derived CDR1 and CDR2 are MNHEY and SVGAGI. The CDR3 DNA is TGTGCCAGCAGTTCGTCTTACTCTACCTTTTCCTACGAGCAGTACTTC. Protein sequence: CASSSSYSTFSYEQYF.